Below are 28 T cell receptor beta chains sequenced from a single sample in a study of T cell responses to AZD1222 COVID-19 vaccine. TCRdb's table, derived via immunoSEQ multiplex PCR, lists solely in-frame clones and lacks some. The sample has 95,000 to 150,000 clones; 86% are singletons. Sequenced here: peripheral blood, sampled 28 days after the second AZD1222 dose. All receptors come from an adult who received the AZD1222 COVID-19 vaccine.

The genes are TRBV6-5 and TRBJ1-2; D is ambiguous. V was cut by 2 bases and J by 3 bases, with 4 bases left in between. CDR3 length: 12 amino acids. Germline values: CDR1 MNHEY, CDR2 SVGAGI. CDR3 sequence (DNA): TGTGCCAGCAGTTACCGAGACTATGGCTACACCTTC. Residues: CASSYRDYGYTF.

V gene TRBV30 combines with J gene TRBJ1-3; tentative D call: TRBD1 (5 bases). CDR1 is GTSNPN, CDR2 SVGIG, per germline (reference sequence). This CDR3 contains 13 residues. V dropped 2 bases and J dropped 3 bases, with 8 bases sitting between them. The CDR3 DNA reads TGTGCCTGGAGTCGACAGATTGGAAACACCATATATTTT. It yields the protein CAWSRQIGNTIYF.

The V gene is TRBV5-1, the J gene TRBJ2-5; 7 nucleotides align to TRBD1. Germline V gene sequence: CDR1 SGHRS, CDR2 YFSETQ. There are 14 residues in the CDR3. With 3 bases clipped from V and 2 bases from J, the junction kept 4 bases outside the gene matches. DNA for the CDR3: TGCGCCAGCAGCTATCCGGGACAGCAAGAGACCCAGTACTTC. This sequence encodes CASSYPGQQETQYF.

The chain employs TRBV5-1 and TRBJ1-5, with D perhaps TRBD1 (5 bases). The germline V gene has CDR1 SGHRS and CDR2 YFSETQ. Trimming left V 8 bases short and J 3 bases short, with 21 bases between. The CDR3 runs to 16 residues. CDR3: CASPPRGNLLNQPQHF. DNA for the CDR3: TGCGCCAGTCCCCCCCGGGGGAATTTACTCAATCAGCCCCAGCATTTT.

This clone is a singleton in its sample. V usage is TRBV6-6 and J usage is TRBJ1-1; D may be TRBD1 (5 bases). V was cut by 0 bases and J by 7 bases, with 15 bases left in between. The CDR3 runs 15 residues. Germline CDR1 is MNHNY and CDR2 is SVGAGI (reference sequence). The CDR3: CASSYSGAGGNEAFF. CDR3 nucleotides: TGTGCCAGCAGTTACTCGGGCGCCGGGGGAAATGAAGCTTTCTTT.

V and J are TRBV10-2 and TRBJ2-7; 11 bases are shared with TRBD1. The CDR3 is 15 amino acids. The germline gives CDR1 WSHSY, CDR2 SAAADI. With 6 bases clipped from V and 3 bases from J, the junction kept 7 bases outside the gene matches. The CDR3 protein is CASRPGQGALYEQYF. In DNA form, the CDR3 reads TGCGCCAGCAGACCAGGACAGGGGGCTCTCTACGAGCAGTACTTC.

The J gene is TRBJ1-1, the V gene TRBV19; no firm D call. The germline V gene encodes CDR1 LNHDA and CDR2 SQIVND (reference sequence). The CDR3 loop spans 14 amino acids. Deletions cut 2 bases from V and 2 bases from J, with 9 bases between. CDR3 sequence reads: CASSILGGNTEAFF. In DNA form, the CDR3 reads TGTGCCAGTAGTATATTAGGCGGAAACACTGAAGCTTTCTTT.

This clone was picked up one time. The rearrangement links TRBV19 to TRBJ1-1; perhaps TRBD1 as D (6 bases). The V end was cut by 3 bases, the J end by 4 bases, with 12 bases between. The CDR3 spans 14 residues. The germline CDR1 and CDR2 sequences are LNHDA and SQIVND (reference sequence). CDR3 in amino acids: CASSMGGQGTEAFF. The CDR3 bases are TGTGCCAGTAGTATGGGGGGGCAGGGCACTGAAGCTTTCTTT. The complete variable domain, with remaining parts taken from reference TRBV19 and TRBJ1-1, reads DGGITQSPKYLFRKEGQNVTLSCEQNLNHDAMYWYRQDPGQGLRLIYYSQIVNDFQKGDIAEGYSVSREKKESFPLTVTSAQKNPTAFYLCASSMGGQGTEAFFGQGTRLTVV.

This chain joins TRBV25-1 and TRBJ1-6, with D perhaps matching TRBD1 (5 bases). This CDR3 contains 16 residues. V lost 2 bases to trimming and J lost 0 bases, with 8 bases between them. Per the germline V gene, CDR1 is MGHDK and CDR2 is SYGVNS. The CDR3 DNA follows: TGTGCCAGCAGTGAAGACAGAAGCTCCTATAATTCACCCCTCCACTTT. It encodes CASSEDRSSYNSPLHF.

This chain joins TRBV3-1 (or the pseudogene TRBV3-2) and TRBJ2-7; 8 nucleotides line up with TRBD2. The length of the CDR3 is 14 residues. Germline-derived CDR1 and CDR2 are LGHDT and YNNKEL (reference sequence). J was trimmed by 6 bases and V by 4 bases; bases with no gene match: 8. This CDR3 reads CASSPTGTSLEQYF. CDR3 bases: TGTGCCAGCAGCCCAACCGGGACTAGTCTCGAGCAGTACTTC.

The chain recombines TRBV15 with TRBJ2-7; D unresolved. In germline, CDR1 is LNHNV, CDR2 YYDKDF (reference sequence). The CDR3 length is 17 residues. V lost 5 bases, J lost 0 bases, and 20 bases lay in between. As DNA, the CDR3 is TGTGCCACCAGCTTCGGCCCCGGTGGCCTTCGCTCCTACGAGCAGTACTTC. This sequence encodes CATSFGPGGLRSYEQYF.

The count of this clone is one. The rearrangement links TRBV18 to TRBJ2-7; 12 nucleotides match TRBD1. In germline, CDR1 is KGHSH, CDR2 LQKENI. V was clipped by 6 bases and J by 5 bases; unmatched bases: 8. This CDR3 has 15 residues. The CDR3 sequence: CASSWTGQGADEQYF. In DNA, the CDR3 is TGTGCCAGCTCTTGGACGGGACAGGGGGCGGACGAGCAGTACTTC.

This chain connects TRBV6-1 to TRBJ2-7; 9 positions match TRBD1. CDR1 is MNHNS and CDR2 is SASEGT in the germline V gene. The CDR3 length is 16 residues. V lost 0 bases to trimming and J lost 1 base; unmatched junction nucleotides: 4. CDR3 DNA: TGTGCCAGCAGTGAAGCGACCGGGACAGGGTCCTACGAGCAGTACTTC. It translates to CASSEATGTGSYEQYF.

To note about this clone: Additional DNA sequences in this sample encode the identical CDR3. This chain uses TRBV20-1 with TRBJ1-1, with D possibly TRBD1 on 5 matching bases. Trimming shortened V by 6 bases and J by 5 bases, and 10 bases separated the two germline ends. The germline V gene has CDR1 DFQATT and CDR2 SNEGSKA (reference sequence). This CDR3 is 11 amino acids long. In nucleotides, the CDR3 is TGCAGTGCCCGGGGGGGGACTGAAGCTTTCTTT. It codes for CSARGGTEAFF.

The chain recombines TRBV2 with TRBJ1-2; 11 nucleotides match TRBD1. The CDR3 has 16 amino acids. Germline CDR1 SNHLY, CDR2 FYNNEI. With 5 bases clipped from V and 6 bases from J, the junction kept 11 bases outside the gene matches. CDR3 residues: CASSYLRTGGENGYTF. CDR3 bases: TGTGCCAGCAGTTACCTAAGGACAGGGGGCGAAAATGGCTACACCTTC.

The V gene is TRBV10-3, the J gene TRBJ2-5; weak D call: TRBD2 (5 bases). Germline values: CDR1 ENHRY, CDR2 SYGVKD. This CDR3 comprises 15 residues. Deletions cut 0 bases from V and 3 bases from J, with 11 bases between. This CDR3 reads CAISESYSGEETQYF. The CDR3 nucleotides read TGTGCCATCAGTGAGTCTTATTCCGGGGAAGAGACCCAGTACTTC.

This clone was observed a few times. As DNA, the CDR3 is TGTGCCACCAGTGAAGGGACAGCCCTTCAAGGGCAGTACTTC. This codes for CATSEGTALQGQYF. The rearrangement uses TRBV24-1 and TRBJ2-7; 7 bases line up with TRBD1. The trim removed 4 bases at V and 9 bases at J, leaving 11 bases unmatched. The germline V gene has CDR1 KGHDR and CDR2 SFDVKD. The CDR3 consists of 14 residues.

The CDR3 DNA reads as TGTGCCAGCAGTTACGACGGGCACGAGCAGTACTTC. Translation: CASSYDGHEQYF. The chain carries TRBV6-5 and TRBJ2-7; D gene unclear. The CDR3 has 12 residues. V lost 2 bases, J lost 5 bases, and 7 bases lay in between. In germline, CDR1 is MNHEY, CDR2 SVGAGI.

The chain couples TRBV18 to TRBJ2-1; no definite D call. From germline, CDR1 is KGHSH and CDR2 LQKENI. Trimming left V 3 bases short and J 10 bases short, with 7 bases between. This CDR3 is built from 11 residues. The CDR3 loop reads CASSPLFEQFF. CDR3 nucleotide sequence: TGTGCCAGCTCACCTTTATTCGAGCAGTTCTTC.

The J gene is TRBJ1-1, the V gene TRBV18, with D uncertain. The V end lost 4 bases, the J end lost 1 base, and 10 bases lay between the germline ends. CDR3 size: 14 residues. Per the germline V gene, CDR1 is KGHSH and CDR2 is LQKENI. For the CDR3, the DNA is TGTGCCAGCTCACGTCCCCAGGAGAACACTGAAGCTTTCTTT. This codes for CASSRPQENTEAFF.

The chain combines TRBV19 with TRBJ1-5; D gene ambiguous. Germline CDR1 and CDR2: LNHDA and SQIVND (reference sequence). The CDR3 is 12 residues long. Trimming stripped 1 base from V and 5 bases from J, with 3 bases between. This chain's CDR3 is CASSIADQPQHF. The CDR3 DNA reads as TGTGCCAGTAGTATAGCTGATCAGCCCCAGCATTTT.

The J gene is TRBJ1-1, the V gene TRBV2; D remains unclear. CDR3 length: 14 amino acids. Germline values: CDR1 SNHLY, CDR2 FYNNEI. Trimming took off 6 bases at V and 3 bases at J, with 14 bases between the two ends. This CDR3 reads CASRTESTYTEAFF. DNA of the CDR3: TGTGCCAGCAGGACCGAAAGTACCTACACTGAAGCTTTCTTT.

This clone has a handful of counts. J is TRBJ1-2 and V is TRBV6-5; possibly TRBD1 for D (6 bases). This CDR3 spans 13 amino acids. V was clipped by 7 bases and J by 5 bases, with 14 bases between them. The V gene's germline CDR1 is MNHEY and CDR2 SVGAGI. This CDR3 reads CASISGAWYGYTF. The CDR3 DNA reads as TGTGCCAGCATATCAGGGGCGTGGTATGGCTACACCTTC.

The chain links TRBV6-5 to TRBJ2-5, with D maybe TRBD2 (5 bases). The germline V gene encodes CDR1 MNHEY and CDR2 SVGAGI. The CDR3 totals 13 residues. Trimming stripped 6 bases from V and 3 bases from J, with 11 bases between. Here the CDR3 DNA reads TGTGCCAGCAGCGTACACGGGAAAGAGACCCAGTACTTC. Its translation is CASSVHGKETQYF.

The chain has TRBV7-9 and TRBJ1-3; maybe TRBD1 (5 bases). The germline CDR1 and CDR2 sequences are SEHNR and FQNEAQ (reference sequence). The V and J ends lost 1 base and 1 base respectively, with 11 bases between them. CDR3 size: 16 residues. The CDR3 coding sequence is TGTGCCAGCAGCTTAGGGGCAGGGACTTCTGGAAACACCATATATTTT. It codes for CASSLGAGTSGNTIYF.

This clone was counted a few times. The chain recombines TRBV7-9 with TRBJ1-2; D is possibly TRBD1 (6 bases). In germline, CDR1 is SEHNR, CDR2 FQNEAQ (reference sequence). The CDR3 is made up of 15 amino acids. Trimming shortened V by 5 bases and J by 2 bases, and 15 bases separated the two germline ends. The CDR3 DNA sequence: TGTGCCAGCAGCGAGCTTGGGACACTCAACTATGGCTACACCTTC. As protein: CASSELGTLNYGYTF.

V gene TRBV7-9 combines with J gene TRBJ1-2; weak D call: TRBD1 (5 bases). The CDR3 runs to 16 residues. V was cut by 3 bases and J by 1 base, with 15 bases left in between. In germline, CDR1 is SEHNR, CDR2 FQNEAQ (reference sequence). The CDR3 spells CASSFGREKSNYGYTF. The CDR3 bases are TGTGCCAGCAGCTTCGGCAGGGAAAAGAGTAACTATGGCTACACCTTC.

V is TRBV2 and J is TRBJ2-5, with 7 bases that match TRBD1. Germline values: CDR1 SNHLY, CDR2 FYNNEI. CDR3 size: 12 residues. With 11 bases clipped from V and 4 bases from J, the junction kept 7 bases outside the gene matches. Here the CDR3 DNA reads TGTGCCGGATCTTGGACAGGAGAGACCCAGTACTTC. Residues: CAGSWTGETQYF.